The 14 T cell receptor beta chains reported below all come from one sample, sequenced in a study of shared clonotypes between healthy human individuals. Here immunoSEQ multiplex PCR was the method, and the copy in TCRdb shows in-frame clones only, minus some. The sample records about a million clones, 65% to 80% being singletons. The sample comprised memory CD4+ T cells sorted from blood. Subset noted: CD45RA-negative fraction. Receptors were obtained from a man aged 18 to 29 in good health.

The chain combines TRBV4-3 with TRBJ2-3; 9 bases agree with TRBD2. This CDR3 comprises 14 residues. V lost 3 bases, J lost 6 bases, and 4 bases stayed unmatched. Germline V gene sequence: CDR1 LGHNA, CDR2 YSLEER. The CDR3 is CASSQGTSRDTQYF. CDR3 DNA sequence: TGCGCCAGCAGCCAGGGGACTAGCCGCGATACGCAGTATTTT.

Comment on this clone: Other DNA sequences from this sample encode an identical CDR3 as well. The rearrangement joins TRBV7-2 to TRBJ2-5, with D possibly TRBD2 on 5 matching bases. The germline V gene has CDR1 SGHTA and CDR2 FQGNSA. The length of the CDR3 is 11 residues. The V gene lost 5 bases and the J gene lost 5 bases, with 6 bases spanning the gap. CDR3 protein: CASSPGETQYF. CDR3 DNA sequence: TGTGCCAGCAGCCCGGGGGAGACCCAGTACTTC.

The chain couples TRBV6-6 to TRBJ2-1; D may be TRBD2 (6 bases). CDR3 length: 11 amino acids. V lost 7 bases, J lost 7 bases, and 8 bases lay in between. Germline values: CDR1 MNHNY, CDR2 SVGAGI (reference sequence). The CDR3 DNA follows: TGTGCCAGCACACGGGGGAATGAGCAGTTCTTC. Residues: CASTRGNEQFF.

The V call is TRBV11-2, the J call TRBJ1-2, with D possibly being TRBD1 (5 bases). Germline loops: CDR1 SGHAT, CDR2 FQNNGV. V lost 5 bases and J lost 10, with 20 bases in between. The CDR3 runs to 14 residues. The CDR3 protein is CASSGTPGRGIYTF. The CDR3 DNA is TGTGCCAGCAGCGGAACCCCAGGGCGGGGTATCTACACCTTC.

The V and J genes are TRBV9 and TRBJ2-1, with unresolved D. CDR3 length: 12 residues. The V end lost 2 bases, the J end lost 7 bases, and 7 bases lay between the germline ends. Germline V gene data show CDR1 as SGDLS and CDR2 as YYNGEE. The CDR3 loop is CASSVRSNEQFF. The CDR3, as DNA: TGTGCCAGCAGCGTGCGGAGTAATGAGCAGTTCTTC. The whole variable domain, filled in from reference TRBV9 and TRBJ2-1, reads DSGVTQTPKHLITATGQRVTLRCSPRSGDLSVYWYQQSLDQGLQFLIQYYNGEERAKGNILERFSAQQFPDLHSELNLSSLELGDSALYFCASSVRSNEQFFGPGTRLTVL.

The DNA for the CDR3 is TGTGCCACCAGCGAGCACAGGGGAAATATGGATGGTGCTAAGAACACTGAAGCTTTCTTT. It codes for CATSEHRGNMDGAKNTEAFF. The chain is built from TRBV15 and TRBJ1-1, with 7 bases lining up with TRBD1. Germline V CDR1 and CDR2: LNHNV, YYDKDF (reference sequence). The ends lost 5 bases at V and 1 base at J; junction bases unmatched: 22. CDR3 size: 20 residues.

V and J are TRBV9 and TRBJ2-3; D unresolved. CDR1 is SGDLS, CDR2 YYNGEE, per germline. This CDR3 comprises 13 residues. V lost 3 bases and J 1 base, leaving 6 bases between the germline ends. DNA for the CDR3: TGTGCCAGCAGCGGAGCCCGCACAGATACGCAGTATTTT. The encoded protein is CASSGARTDTQYF.

The rearrangement links TRBV11-2 to TRBJ2-2, with TRBD1 identical over 7 bases. V gave up 5 bases and J gave up 4 bases; unmatched junction bases: 10. The germline V gene encodes CDR1 SGHAT and CDR2 FQNNGV. The CDR3 consists of 16 residues. CDR3 region: CASSPLRPGGTGELFF. CDR3 in DNA: TGTGCCAGCAGCCCCCTTCGGCCAGGGGGCACCGGGGAGCTGTTTTTT.

The CDR3 loop reads CSVQEGADTQYF. For the CDR3, the DNA is TGCAGCGTTCAGGAGGGAGCAGATACGCAGTATTTT. This chain links TRBV29-1 with TRBJ2-3; maybe TRBD2 (6 bases). V gave up 5 bases and J gave up 4 bases, with 10 bases separating them. The germline CDR1 and CDR2 sequences are SQVTM and ANQGSEA. The CDR3 consists of 12 residues.

The chain carries TRBV14 and TRBJ2-5; D is possibly TRBD1 (6 bases). Germline loops: CDR1 SGHDN, CDR2 FVKESK. The CDR3 has 15 residues. V shed 4 bases and J shed 4 bases, with 16 bases lying between them. This CDR3 is CASSPYRDKGETQYF. CDR3 coding DNA: TGTGCCAGCAGCCCCTACCGGGACAAAGGAGAGACCCAGTACTTC.

V is TRBV5-6 and J is TRBJ2-7; D remains ambiguous. Germline lookup yields CDR1 SGHDT and CDR2 YYEEEE. The V and J ends lost 0 bases and 3 bases respectively, with 10 bases between them. CDR3 length equals 14 residues. CDR3 coding DNA: TGTGCCAGCAGCTTGGTAGATATGATCTACGAGCAGTACTTC. This gives the protein CASSLVDMIYEQYF.

The rearrangement uses TRBV6-5 and TRBJ2-5; D might be TRBD1 (5 bases). The CDR3 runs 14 residues. V lost 3 bases and J lost 5, with 13 bases in between. Germline CDR1 MNHEY, CDR2 SVGAGI. CDR3 bases: TGTGCCAGCAGTTATCAGGGTTATTTGGAGACCCAGTACTTC. Its translation: CASSYQGYLETQYF.

V usage is TRBV2 and J usage is TRBJ1-5; a weak D match, TRBD1 (5 bases). The CDR3 totals 13 residues. Looked up from germline, CDR1 is SNHLY and CDR2 is FYNNEI. Deletions cut 4 bases from V and 8 bases from J, with 12 bases between. The CDR3 region is CASSVEGREPQHF. CDR3 sequence (DNA): TGTGCCAGCAGTGTGGAGGGGCGGGAGCCCCAGCATTTT.

This clone was observed at least ten times. The genes are TRBV27 and TRBJ2-5; 7 bases agree with TRBD2. CDR1 is MNHEY and CDR2 is SMNVEV in the germline V gene (reference sequence). V gave up 2 bases and J gave up 5 bases; unmatched junction bases: 14. There are 17 residues in the CDR3. CDR3 nucleotides: TGTGCCAGCAGTTTAAAACCTAGCGGATCTAGGGGTGAGACCCAGTACTTC. It encodes CASSLKPSGSRGETQYF.